This record concerns one T cell receptor (beta chain) sequence. These data are taken from a study of blood T cell repertoires in COVID-19. The wider study: Samples came from the United States, Italy and Spain, spanning acute and convalescent COVID-19.

V was cut by 0 bases and J by 2 bases, with 8 bases left in between. This CDR3 spans 14 amino acids. Germline assignment: CDR1 SGHKS and CDR2 YYEKEE (reference sequence). Only in-frame clones appear in the TCRdb table, and some are missing; sequencing was by immunoSEQ multiplex PCR. The sample lists about 140,000 clones; 88% were seen once. The chain couples TRBV5-5 to TRBJ1-1; no reliable D call. The TCR comes from a man in his 70s with acute or convalescent COVID-19. What was sequenced was peripheral blood. CDR3 amino acids: CASSLDAGNTEAFF. Written as DNA, the CDR3 is TGTGCCAGCAGCTTGGATGCGGGAAACACTGAAGCTTTCTTT.